This entry describes one T cell receptor (beta chain). Its antigen remains undetermined. No much larger clonotype is one base removed from it; base qualities were not supplied. Each collaborating institution followed its own protocols to collect whole blood in K2EDTA tubes. Collaborator samples were shipped for TCRbeta analysis as frozen whole blood, isolated PBMCs, or DNA extracted from either sample type. TCRbeta CDR3 regions were amplified from genomic DNA by means of the immunoSEQ Assay, a bias-controlled multiplex PCR. The study's processing was this. Nucleated cell counts per sample were estimated from amplification of reference gene primers within the assay. To quantify the absolute abundance of each unique TCRbeta CDR3 rearrangement, sequence reads were collapsed and filtered. Productive Simpson clonality was computed per sample as the square root of Simpson's diversity index over productive rearrangements. TCRdb limited this immuneACCESS table to in-frame rearrangements with V and J called. A share of clones is missing; checked studies link under half to unresolved V genes, and the rest is unexplained. Clonal size and the V and J genes are those of that table, whereas D and trimming came from the DNA. This sample holds approximately 100,000 clones; approximately 92% were observed only once. Less than 7.5% of the sample belongs to the ten largest clones.

This sample was included in a study of blood T cell repertoires in COVID-19 (dated by TCRdb to about 2020). For context, the study as a whole: Collaborator samples came from the United States, Italy and Spain and covered acute and convalescent phases of COVID-19. The material from the prospective study consisted of cDNA or gDNA derived from T cells, B-cell-depleted T cells, or PBMCs. Where HLA class I and class II types were available, the types were taken from metadata supplied by the sample provider, not from assay-based typing. Sample metadata almost always included a de-identified subject ID, COVID-19 status, age in years and sex. The dataset comprised deeply sampled blood TCRbeta repertoires from subjects exposed to, actively infected with, or recovered from COVID-19. Samples came from the ongoing ImmuneRACE study (first 160 participants) plus 1,254 subjects from 6 global collaborators. The repertoires were made available in a free public database intended to serve as a resource for research on the immune response to SARS-CoV-2.

The investigation overall reported the following: How much clinical and demographic metadata was included differed by source and by participant, and the metadata was provided uncurated.

The CDR3 contains 15 residues, cysteine and phenylalanine counted. The entry retains the CDR3 DNA only, 45 bases that are in frame from base 1. Cut back by 7 bases and 7 bases, the V and J ends lie 20 bases apart. CDR1 and CDR2 were assigned from the germline V gene (reference sequence) as LNHDA and SQIVND. The sequence came from a man in his fifties or sixties with active COVID-19. The sequencing sample was made of peripheral blood. The receptor chain draws on TRBV19 and TRBJ1-5; TRBD1 is perhaps the D gene, given 5 matching bases. The CDR3 reads as follows: CASTSPPGSQQPQHF. The DNA sequence is TGTGCCAGTACCTCGCCTCCAGGGTCACAGCAGCCCCAGCATTTT.